These 5 T cell receptor beta chains were sequenced from one sample in a study of metastatic and nonmetastatic thyroid tumors. TCRdb reassembled clones from the PCR reads with MiXCR. The table lists about 40,000 clones, about 15% of them singletons. Prior to thyroid surgery, none of the patients had received any treatment. The sample comprised tumor tissue. The receptor set was obtained from a female donor with papillary thyroid cancer or a benign thyroid nodule (not recorded which). Some clones in this sample may be carry-over from other donors' samples.

The genes are TRBV20-1 and TRBJ1-5; D remains unclear. The germline CDR1 and CDR2 sequences are DFQATT and SNEGSKA (reference sequence). This CDR3 contains 16 residues. V was cut by 4 bases and J by 0 bases, with 16 bases left in between. The CDR3 here is CSATTQWSGSNQPQHF. For the CDR3, the DNA is TGCAGTGCTACCACACAGTGGTCAGGTAGCAATCAGCCCCAGCATTTT.

There are many counts of this clone. The chain combines TRBV5-1 with TRBJ2-7; 9 bases are shared with TRBD1. This CDR3 region has 15 residues. Germline values: CDR1 SGHRS, CDR2 YFSETQ. V lost 4 bases and J lost 5; bases outside the gene matches: 10. This CDR3 reads CASSPVQGAWDEQYF. In nucleotides, the CDR3 is TGCGCCAGCAGCCCCGTACAGGGGGCTTGGGACGAGCAGTACTTC. Together with reference TRBV5-1 and TRBJ2-7, the CDR3 gives the full variable domain: KAGVTQTPRYLIKTRGQQVTLSCSPISGHRSVSWYQQTPGQGLQFLFEYFSETQRNKGNFPGRFSGRQFSNSRSEMNVSTLELGDSALYLCASSPVQGAWDEQYFGPGTRLTVT.

Many counts were recorded for this clone. The chain links TRBV2 to TRBJ1-1; D remains unclear. Trimming removed 3 bases at V and 5 bases at J, with 16 bases between. CDR1 and CDR2 (germline): SNHLY, FYNNEI. The CDR3 consists of 15 residues. CDR3 nucleotide sequence: TGTGCCAGCAGTGAGCGGGAGGGAATGGGGACTGAAGCTTTCTTT. Its protein product is CASSEREGMGTEAFF.

This clone occurred many times. The chain couples TRBV5-1 to TRBJ2-1; weak D call: TRBD2 (5 bases). V lost 4 bases and J lost 10, with 9 bases in between. The CDR3 runs to 11 residues. In germline, CDR1 is SGHRS, CDR2 YFSETQ. The CDR3 reads CASSLGAEQFF. The CDR3 nucleotides read TGCGCCAGCAGCCTGGGAGCGGAGCAGTTCTTC.

This clone was seen many times. CDR3 DNA sequence: TGTGCCTGGAGTGTACACAGGGGGTCCGAGCAGTACTTC. This encodes CAWSVHRGSEQYF. The chain combines TRBV30 with TRBJ2-7, with TRBD1 identical over 8 bases. The V gene end was trimmed by 0 bases and the J gene end by 6 bases; junction bases not matched to a gene: 4. This CDR3 has 13 residues. The germline V gene encodes CDR1 GTSNPN and CDR2 SVGIG (reference sequence).